This T cell receptor beta chain was identified during a study of tumor-infiltrating lymphocytes in glioblastoma multiforme. Study-level points and caveats: Unequal TCR RNA per T cell might skew measured clone sizes. No surface-marker sorting into functional T cell subtypes was done. TCR plus mutation findings rest on a single glioblastoma patient.

Of note for this clonotype: Its matching antigen is unknown. One junction end does not reproduce the germline sequence, and a read error may be involved.

This CDR3 is 13 amino acids long. CDR1 MGHRA and CDR2 YSYEKL come from the germline V gene. TCR beta libraries were built from RNA through three nested multiplex PCR rounds using modified ARM-PCR. These TCRB libraries lack any described unique molecular identifiers. TCRdb reprocessed the multiplex PCR reads with MiXCR, giving one entry per CDR3 protein. Found here are fewer than 10,000 distinct CDR3 sequences, 74% of them singletons; the top ten hold 51%. This clonotype originated in a male donor with glioblastoma. V gene TRBV4-1 combines with J gene TRBJ1-1; D is unclear. The sequenced sample consisted of brain tumor tissue. The CDR3 sequence: CSSSRRENTEAFF. The DNA for the CDR3 is TGCTCCAGCAGCCGGCGGGAGAACACTGAGGCTTTCTTT.